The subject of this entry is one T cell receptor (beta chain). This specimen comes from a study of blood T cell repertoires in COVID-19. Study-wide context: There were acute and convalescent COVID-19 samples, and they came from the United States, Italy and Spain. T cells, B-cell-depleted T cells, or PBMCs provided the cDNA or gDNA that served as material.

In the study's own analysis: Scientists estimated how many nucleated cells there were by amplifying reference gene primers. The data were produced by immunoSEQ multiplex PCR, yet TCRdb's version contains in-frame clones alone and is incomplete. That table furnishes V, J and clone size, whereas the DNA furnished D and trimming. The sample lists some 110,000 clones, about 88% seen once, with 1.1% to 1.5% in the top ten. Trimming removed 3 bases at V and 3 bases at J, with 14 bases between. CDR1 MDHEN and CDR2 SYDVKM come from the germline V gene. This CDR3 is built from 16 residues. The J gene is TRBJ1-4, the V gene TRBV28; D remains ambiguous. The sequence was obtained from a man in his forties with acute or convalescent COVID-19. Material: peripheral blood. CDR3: CASSLATGSSNEKLFF. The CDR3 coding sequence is TGTGCCAGCAGTTTGGCTACCGGGTCCTCTAATGAAAAACTGTTTTTT.